Presented here are 7 T cell receptor beta chains from one specimen sequenced in a study of T cell responses to AZD1222 COVID-19 vaccine. This table comes from immunoSEQ multiplex PCR, and its TCRdb copy is limited to in-frame clones, with some not included. The sample carries about 110,000 clones, around 92% recorded once. The sequencing used peripheral blood, collected 28 days after the second AZD1222 dose. All receptors derive from an adult who received the AZD1222 COVID-19 vaccine.

The chain links TRBV4-1 to TRBJ1-5; tentative D call: TRBD1 (6 bases). Germline V gene lookup returns CDR1 MGHRA and CDR2 YSYEKL. V was clipped by 4 bases and J by 0 bases, with 16 bases between them. This CDR3 has 17 residues. DNA for the CDR3: TGCGCCAGCAGCCGTGTCCCGGGACAATATAGCAATCAGCCCCAGCATTTT. Translating it yields CASSRVPGQYSNQPQHF.

The chain couples TRBV12-3 or TRBV12-4 to TRBJ2-2; D is ambiguous. The CDR3 contains 13 residues. Trimming left V 7 bases short and J 5 bases short, with 11 bases between. DNA of the CDR3: TGTGCCAGCACCCAATCCGGGACCGGGGAGCTGTTTTTT. The encoded protein is CASTQSGTGELFF.

The chain couples TRBV28 to TRBJ1-2; TRBD1 agrees at 9 bases. The V and J ends lost 4 bases and 5 bases, in that order; junction bases with no gene match: 8. This CDR3 comprises 15 residues. Germline-derived CDR1 and CDR2 are MDHEN and SYDVKM. The CDR3 loop is CASSSTPGQGYGYTF. The CDR3 nucleotides are TGTGCCAGCAGTTCCACCCCGGGACAGGGTTATGGCTACACCTTC.

The V and J genes are TRBV6-5 and TRBJ2-7; 7 bases are a match to TRBD2. The CDR3 has 14 residues. Germline assignment: CDR1 MNHEY and CDR2 SVGAGI. J was trimmed by 0 bases and V by 5 bases; bases with no gene match: 4. In DNA form, the CDR3 reads TGTGCCAGCAGTAGGGGACTAAGCTCCTACGAGCAGTACTTC. Translated: CASSRGLSSYEQYF.

This clone was seen a single time. The genes are TRBV19 and TRBJ2-1; D possibly corresponds to TRBD2 (6 bases). CDR3 length: 13 residues. Germline lookup yields CDR1 LNHDA and CDR2 SQIVND (reference sequence). V lost 6 bases, J lost 6 bases, and 12 bases lay in between. The CDR3 nucleotides are TGTGCCAGTAGGCCCGGGACTTCCAATGAGCAGTTCTTC. As protein: CASRPGTSNEQFF.

The V call is TRBV6-2 or TRBV6-3, the J call TRBJ2-7; 13 nucleotides match TRBD2. There are 15 residues in the CDR3. V gave up 6 bases and J gave up 2 bases; unmatched junction bases: 4. CDR1 and CDR2 (germline): MNHEY, SVGEGT. CDR3: CASSQLAGGPYEQYF. For the CDR3, the DNA is TGTGCCAGCAGCCAACTAGCGGGGGGGCCCTACGAGCAGTACTTC.

CDR3 DNA: TGTGCCAGCAGCTTTTCAGAGGGGCCCTACGAGCAGTACTTC. Translation: CASSFSEGPYEQYF. The chain couples TRBV7-2 to TRBJ2-7; D is perhaps TRBD1 or TRBD2 (5 bases each). V lost 3 bases and J lost 2, with 11 bases in between. The CDR3 covers 14 residues. Germline CDR1 SGHTA, CDR2 FQGNSA.